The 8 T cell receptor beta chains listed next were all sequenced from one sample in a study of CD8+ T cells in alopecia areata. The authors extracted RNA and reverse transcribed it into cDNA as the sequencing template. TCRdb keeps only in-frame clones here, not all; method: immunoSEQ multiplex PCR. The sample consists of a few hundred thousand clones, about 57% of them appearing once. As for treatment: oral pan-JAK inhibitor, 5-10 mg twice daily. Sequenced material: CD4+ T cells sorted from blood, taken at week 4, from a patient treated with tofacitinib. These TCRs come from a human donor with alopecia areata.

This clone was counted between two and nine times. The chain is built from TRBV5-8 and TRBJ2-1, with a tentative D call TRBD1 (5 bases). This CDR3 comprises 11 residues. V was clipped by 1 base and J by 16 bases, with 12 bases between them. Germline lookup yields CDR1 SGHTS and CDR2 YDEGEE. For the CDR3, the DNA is TGTGCCAGCAGCTTGTGGGGCAGATTCTTCTTC. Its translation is CASSLWGRFFF.

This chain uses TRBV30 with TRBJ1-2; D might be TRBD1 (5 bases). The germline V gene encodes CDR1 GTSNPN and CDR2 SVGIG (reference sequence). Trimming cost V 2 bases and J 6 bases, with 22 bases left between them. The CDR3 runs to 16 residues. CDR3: CAWSTPLGRFSDGYTF. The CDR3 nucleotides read TGTGCCTGGAGTACTCCGCTGGGACGGTTTTCGGATGGCTACACCTTC.

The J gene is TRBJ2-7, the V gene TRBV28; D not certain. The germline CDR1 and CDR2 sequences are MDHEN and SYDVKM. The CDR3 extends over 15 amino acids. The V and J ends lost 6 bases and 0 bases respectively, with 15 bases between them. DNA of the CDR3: TGTGCCAGCAGGCGTTCGGGCCCAGGCTCCTACGAGCAGTACTTC. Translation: CASRRSGPGSYEQYF.

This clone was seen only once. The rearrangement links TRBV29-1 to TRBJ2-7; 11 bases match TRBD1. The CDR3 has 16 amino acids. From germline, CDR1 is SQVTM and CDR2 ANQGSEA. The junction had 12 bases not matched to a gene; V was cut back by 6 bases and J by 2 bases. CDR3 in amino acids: CSVTNTRDRGTYEQYF. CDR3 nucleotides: TGCAGCGTCACCAACACCCGGGACAGGGGGACCTACGAGCAGTACTTC.

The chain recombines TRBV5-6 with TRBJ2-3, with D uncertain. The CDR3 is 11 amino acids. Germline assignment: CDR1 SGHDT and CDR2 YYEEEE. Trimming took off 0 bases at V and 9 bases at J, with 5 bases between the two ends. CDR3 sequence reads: CASSLEGTQYF. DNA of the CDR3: TGTGCCAGCAGCTTGGAAGGGACGCAGTATTTT.

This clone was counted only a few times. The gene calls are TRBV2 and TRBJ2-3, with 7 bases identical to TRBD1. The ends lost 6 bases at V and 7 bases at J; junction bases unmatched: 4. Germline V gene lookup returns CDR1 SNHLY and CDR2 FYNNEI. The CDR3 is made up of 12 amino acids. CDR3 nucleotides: TGTGCCAGCAGCCCCAGGGGGAATACGCAGTATTTT. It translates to CASSPRGNTQYF.

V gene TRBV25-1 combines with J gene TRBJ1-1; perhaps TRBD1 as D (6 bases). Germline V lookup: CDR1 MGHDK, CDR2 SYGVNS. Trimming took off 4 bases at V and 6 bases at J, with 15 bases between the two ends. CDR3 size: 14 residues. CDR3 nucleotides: TGTGCCAGCAGTGGGGGGGCCTATCACTCTGAAGCTTTCTTT. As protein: CASSGGAYHSEAFF. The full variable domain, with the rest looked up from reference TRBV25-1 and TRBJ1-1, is EADIYQTPRYLVIGTGKKITLECSQTMGHDKMYWYQQDPGMELHLIHYSYGVNSTEKGDLSSESTVSRIRTEHFPLTLESARPSHTSQYLCASSGGAYHSEAFFGQGTRLTVV.

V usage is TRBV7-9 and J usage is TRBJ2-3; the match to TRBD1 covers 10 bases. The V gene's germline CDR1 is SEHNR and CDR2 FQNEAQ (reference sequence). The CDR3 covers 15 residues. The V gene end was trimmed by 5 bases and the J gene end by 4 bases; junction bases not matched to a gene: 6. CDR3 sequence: CASSLDRGFADTQYF. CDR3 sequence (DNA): TGTGCCAGCAGCCTGGACAGGGGGTTCGCAGATACGCAGTATTTT.